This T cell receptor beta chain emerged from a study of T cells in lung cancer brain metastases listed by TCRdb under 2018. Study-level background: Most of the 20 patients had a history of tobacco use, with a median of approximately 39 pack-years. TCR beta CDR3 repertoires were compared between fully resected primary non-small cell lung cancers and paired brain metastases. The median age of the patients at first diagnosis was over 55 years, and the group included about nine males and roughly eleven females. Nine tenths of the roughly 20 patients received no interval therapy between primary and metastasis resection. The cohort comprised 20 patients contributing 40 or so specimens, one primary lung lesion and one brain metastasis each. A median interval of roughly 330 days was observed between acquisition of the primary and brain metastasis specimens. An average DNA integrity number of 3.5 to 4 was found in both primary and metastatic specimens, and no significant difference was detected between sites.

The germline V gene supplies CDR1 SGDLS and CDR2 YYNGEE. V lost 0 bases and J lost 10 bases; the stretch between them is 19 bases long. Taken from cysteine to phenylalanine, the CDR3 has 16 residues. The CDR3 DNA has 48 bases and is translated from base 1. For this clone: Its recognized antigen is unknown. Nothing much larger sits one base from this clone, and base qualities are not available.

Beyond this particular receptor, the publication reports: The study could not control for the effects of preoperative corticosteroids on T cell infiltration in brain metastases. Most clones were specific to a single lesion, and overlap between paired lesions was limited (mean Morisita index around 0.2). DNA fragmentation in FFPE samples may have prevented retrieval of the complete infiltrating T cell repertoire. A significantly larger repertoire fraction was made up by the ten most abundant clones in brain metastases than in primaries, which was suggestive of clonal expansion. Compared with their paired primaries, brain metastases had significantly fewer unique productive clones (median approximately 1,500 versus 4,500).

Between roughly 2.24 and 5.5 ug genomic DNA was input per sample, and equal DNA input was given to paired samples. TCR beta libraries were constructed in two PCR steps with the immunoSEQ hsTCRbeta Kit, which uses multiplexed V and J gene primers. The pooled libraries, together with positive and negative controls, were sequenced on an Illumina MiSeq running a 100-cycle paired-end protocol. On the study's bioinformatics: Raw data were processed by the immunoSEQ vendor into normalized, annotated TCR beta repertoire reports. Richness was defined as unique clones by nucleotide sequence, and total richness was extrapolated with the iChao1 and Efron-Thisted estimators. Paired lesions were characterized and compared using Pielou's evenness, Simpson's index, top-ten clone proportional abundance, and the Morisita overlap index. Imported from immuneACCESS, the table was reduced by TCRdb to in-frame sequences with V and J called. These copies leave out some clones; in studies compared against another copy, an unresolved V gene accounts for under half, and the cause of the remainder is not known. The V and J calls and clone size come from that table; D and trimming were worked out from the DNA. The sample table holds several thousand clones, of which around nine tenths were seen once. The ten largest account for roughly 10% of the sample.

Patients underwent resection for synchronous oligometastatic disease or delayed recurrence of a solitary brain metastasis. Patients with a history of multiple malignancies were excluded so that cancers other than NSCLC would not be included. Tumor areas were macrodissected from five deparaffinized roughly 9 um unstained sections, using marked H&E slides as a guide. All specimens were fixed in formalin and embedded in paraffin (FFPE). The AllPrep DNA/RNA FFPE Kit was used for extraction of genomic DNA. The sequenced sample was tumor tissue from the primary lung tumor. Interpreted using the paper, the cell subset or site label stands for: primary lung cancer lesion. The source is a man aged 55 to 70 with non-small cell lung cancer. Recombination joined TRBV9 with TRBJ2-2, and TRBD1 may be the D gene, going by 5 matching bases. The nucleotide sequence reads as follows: TGTGCCAGCAGCGTAGCTCCTGGGATCAGGGTTGAGGAGCTGTTTTTT. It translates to CASSVAPGIRVEELFF.